Reported below is one T cell receptor beta chain. The germline V gene has CDR1 SGHRS and CDR2 YFSETQ. The CDR3 covers 14 residues. V lost 5 bases and J 8 bases, leaving 16 bases between the germline ends. The protocol was immunoSEQ multiplex PCR, while the TCRdb copy is restricted to in-frame clones and leaves out a portion. The repertoire consists of tens of thousands of clones, with about four fifths occurring once and the leading ten covering roughly 35%. The entry originates in a study of T cell clones after liver transplantation. Study overall: Tolerant meant at least one year fully off immunosuppression without liver enzymes above twice normal.

The TCR comes from a human patient who received a liver transplant. Some T cells may be transferred from the graft donor. The chain joins TRBV5-1 to TRBJ1-4; D ambiguous. The source material was CD8+ T cells from blood, sampled approximately 52 months after liver transplant. CDR3 coding DNA: TGCGCCAGCAGAGAAGGAGGAATCGGGGAAAAACTGTTTTTT. Protein: CASREGGIGEKLFF.